These 5 T cell receptor beta chains originate from one sample sequenced in a study of yellow fever vaccine responses in identical twins. TCRdb called the RT-PCR reads again in MiXCR, with one record for every CDR3 protein. Of fewer than 6,000 distinct CDR3 sequences listed, over 50% were seen once; the top ten hold 4%. This sample comprised T cells from blood (PBMCs), unsorted or a sorted subset (not recorded which), obtained before or after yellow fever vaccination (not recorded which). The receptors originated from a woman younger than 30 who received the yellow fever vaccine.

About this clonotype: Compared with germline, one end of the junction differs, possibly owing to a read error. This chain connects TRBV11-2 to TRBJ2-1; D is perhaps TRBD1 or TRBD2 (5 bases each). The CDR3 spans 13 residues. Germline V gives CDR1 SGHAT, CDR2 FQNNGV. The CDR3 nucleotides are TGTGCGAGCAGTAGGGACCGACACAATGAGCAGTTCTTC. The encoded protein is CASSRDRHNEQFF.

This clonotype was observed a handful of times. The chain is built from TRBV11-3 and TRBJ1-1, with a possible D match to TRBD1 (5 bases). Trimming took off 3 bases at V and 5 bases at J, with 10 bases between the two ends. This CDR3 has 13 residues. The germline gives CDR1 SGHNT, CDR2 YENEEA. CDR3 coding DNA: TGTGCCAGCAGCTTTATCACAGGAACTGAAGCTTTCTTT. This codes for CASSFITGTEAFF.

This clonotype was seen a single time. The chain links TRBV18 to TRBJ2-1; tentatively, D is TRBD2 (6 bases). There are 14 residues in the CDR3. With 0 bases removed from V and 7 bases from J, the gap between germline ends came to 10 bases. From germline, CDR1 is KGHSH and CDR2 LQKENI. The CDR3 region has the DNA TGTGCCAGCTCACCACCAGGACTATTGAATGAGCAGTTCTTC. Protein product: CASSPPGLLNEQFF.

This rearrangement joins TRBV28 to TRBJ2-3; D remains unclear. The CDR3 runs to 14 residues. Germline V gene sequence: CDR1 MDHEN, CDR2 SYDVKM. V was pared by 2 bases and J by 4 bases, with 10 bases between. This CDR3 is CASSLAGEPDTQYF. The CDR3 DNA is TGTGCCAGCAGTTTAGCTGGAGAACCAGATACGCAGTATTTT.

The chain recombines TRBV6-9 with TRBJ2-1, with 8 bases aligning to TRBD2. The CDR3 has 13 amino acids. Trimming at V came to 8 bases and at J to 7 bases, leaving 7 bases not matched to a gene. In germline, CDR1 is MNHGY, CDR2 SVAAGI. The CDR3 loop is CASCISGSNEQFF. The CDR3 nucleotides read TGTGCCAGCTGTATCAGCGGGAGTAATGAGCAGTTCTTC.